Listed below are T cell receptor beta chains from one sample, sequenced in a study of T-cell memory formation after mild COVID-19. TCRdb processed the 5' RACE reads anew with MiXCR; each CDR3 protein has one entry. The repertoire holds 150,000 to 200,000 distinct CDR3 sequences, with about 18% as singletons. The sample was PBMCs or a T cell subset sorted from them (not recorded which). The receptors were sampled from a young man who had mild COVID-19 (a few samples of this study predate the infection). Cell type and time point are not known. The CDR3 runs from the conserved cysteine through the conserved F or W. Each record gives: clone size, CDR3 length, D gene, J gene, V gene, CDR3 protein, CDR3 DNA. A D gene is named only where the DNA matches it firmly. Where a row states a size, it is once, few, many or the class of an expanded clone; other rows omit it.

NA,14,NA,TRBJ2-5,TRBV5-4,CASNGNRGEETQYF,TGTGCCAGCAACGGCAATAGAGGGGAAGAGACCCAGTACTTC
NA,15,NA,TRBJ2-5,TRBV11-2,CASSLWLSGEETQYF,TGTGCCAGCAGCTTGTGGCTCTCCGGGGAGGAGACCCAGTACTTC
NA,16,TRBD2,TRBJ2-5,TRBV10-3,CAISESASGVTKTQYF,TGTGCCATCAGTGAGTCGGCTAGCGGGGTAACAAAGACCCAGTACTTC
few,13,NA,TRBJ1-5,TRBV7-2,CASTGTFGQPQHF,TGTGCCAGCACCGGGACCTTCGGTCAGCCCCAGCATTTT
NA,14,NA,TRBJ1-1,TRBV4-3,CASSQENLAGEAFF,TGCGCCAGCAGCCAGGAAAACCTGGCCGGTGAAGCTTTCTTT
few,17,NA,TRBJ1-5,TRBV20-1,CSASPSFGGYANQPQHF,TGCAGTGCTTCCCCCTCGTTTGGGGGCTATGCCAATCAGCCCCAGCATTTT
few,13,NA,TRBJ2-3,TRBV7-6,CASSAGDTDTQYF,TGTGCCAGCAGCGCAGGAGACACAGATACGCAGTATTTT
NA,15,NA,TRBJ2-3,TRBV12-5,CASGLARPLSDTQYF,TGTGCTAGTGGTTTGGCAAGACCTCTTTCGGATACGCAGTATTTT
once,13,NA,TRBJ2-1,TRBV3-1,CASSQDNPGQQFF,TGTGCCAGCAGCCAAGATAACCCTGGTCAGCAGTTCTTC
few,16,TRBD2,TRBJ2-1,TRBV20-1,CSANGASGVVDNEQFF,TGCAGTGCTAATGGGGCTAGCGGGGTAGTCGACAATGAGCAGTTCTTC
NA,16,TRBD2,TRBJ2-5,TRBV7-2,CASSRSSGGGGETQYF,TGTGCCAGCAGCCGAAGCAGCGGGGGGGGAGGGGAGACCCAGTACTTC
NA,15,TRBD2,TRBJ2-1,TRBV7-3,CASSLRLAAYNEQFF,TGTGCCAGCAGCTTACGACTAGCGGCCTACAATGAGCAGTTCTTC
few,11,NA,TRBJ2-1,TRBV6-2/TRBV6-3,CASSRSGVEFF,TGTGCCAGCAGCCGGAGTGGTGTGGAGTTCTTC
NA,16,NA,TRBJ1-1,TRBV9,CASSVAAQGSGTEAFF,TGTGCCAGCAGCGTAGCTGCTCAGGGGTCGGGGACTGAAGCTTTCTTT
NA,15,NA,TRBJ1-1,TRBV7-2,CASSYRGTENTEAFF,TGTGCCAGCAGCTACCGAGGGACGGAGAACACTGAAGCTTTCTTT
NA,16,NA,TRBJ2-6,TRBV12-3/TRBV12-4,CASSLVWGRGANVLTF,TGTGCCAGCAGTTTAGTGTGGGGGCGTGGGGCCAACGTCCTGACTTTC
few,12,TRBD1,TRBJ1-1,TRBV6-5,CASSYLDRDIFF,TGTGCCAGCAGTTACTTGGACAGGGATATTTTCTTT
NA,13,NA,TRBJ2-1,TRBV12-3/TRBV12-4,CASSLRVRNEQFF,TGTGCCAGCAGTTTACGAGTCCGCAATGAGCAGTTCTTC
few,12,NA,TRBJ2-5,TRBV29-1,CSVDKGGETQYF,TGCAGCGTTGATAAGGGGGGAGAGACCCAGTACTTC
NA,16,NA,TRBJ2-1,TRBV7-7,CASSKLEVHGYNEQFF,TGTGCCAGCAGCAAACTCGAAGTCCACGGGTACAATGAGCAGTTCTTC
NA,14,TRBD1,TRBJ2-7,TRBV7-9,CASSRRDRDHEQYF,TGTGCCAGCAGCCGAAGGGACAGGGACCACGAGCAGTACTTC
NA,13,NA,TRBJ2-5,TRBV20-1,CSARAGSRETQYF,TGCAGTGCTAGAGCGGGGAGCCGGGAGACCCAGTACTTC
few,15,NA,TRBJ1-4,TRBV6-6,CASSYGTGTIGKLFF,TGTGCCAGCAGTTACGGGACCGGGACGATTGGAAAACTGTTTTTT
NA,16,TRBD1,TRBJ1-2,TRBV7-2,CASSLRTGADNYGYTF,TGTGCCAGCAGCCTACGGACAGGGGCAGATAACTATGGCTACACCTTC
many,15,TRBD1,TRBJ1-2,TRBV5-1,CASSVTGLKSYGYTF,TGCGCCAGCAGCGTGACAGGGTTGAAGAGCTATGGCTACACCTTC
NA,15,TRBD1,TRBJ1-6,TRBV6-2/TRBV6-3,CASTAGQRNNSPLHF,TGTGCCAGCACCGCGGGACAGAGAAATAATTCACCCCTCCACTTT
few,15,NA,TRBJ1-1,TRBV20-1,CSAPLGGLGNTEAFF,TGCAGTGCTCCCCTGGGGGGGTTGGGCAACACTGAAGCTTTCTTT
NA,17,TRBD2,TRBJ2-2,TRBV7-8,CASKIVASGVRTGELFF,TGTGCCAGCAAGATAGTGGCTAGCGGGGTCAGAACCGGGGAGCTGTTTTTT
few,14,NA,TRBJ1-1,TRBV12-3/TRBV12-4,CASSGWGGETEAFF,TGTGCCAGCAGTGGCTGGGGGGGTGAGACTGAAGCTTTCTTT
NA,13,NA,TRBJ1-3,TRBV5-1,CASRLGDGNTIYF,TGCGCCAGCAGGCTGGGCGACGGAAACACCATATATTTT
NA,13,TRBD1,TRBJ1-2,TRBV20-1,CSARNRGVYGYTF,TGCAGTGCTAGAAACAGGGGGGTCTATGGCTACACCTTC
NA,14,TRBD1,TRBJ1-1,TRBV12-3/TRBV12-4,CASSLGQGLVEAFF,TGTGCCAGCAGTCTGGGACAGGGGCTGGTTGAAGCTTTCTTT
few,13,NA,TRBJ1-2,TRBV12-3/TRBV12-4,CASSFMRGDGYTF,TGTGCCAGCAGTTTCATGAGAGGGGATGGCTACACCTTC
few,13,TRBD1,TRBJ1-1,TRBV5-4,CASSIGGQGEAFF,TGTGCCAGCAGTATTGGTGGACAGGGCGAAGCTTTCTTT
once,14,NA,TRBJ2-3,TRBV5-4,CASSLFMGEDTQYF,TGTGCCAGCAGCTTGTTTATGGGGGAGGATACGCAGTATTTT
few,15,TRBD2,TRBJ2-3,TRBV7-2,CASSLVAGLGDTQYF,TGTGCCAGCAGCTTAGTAGCGGGCTTGGGAGATACGCAGTATTTT
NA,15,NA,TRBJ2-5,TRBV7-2,CASSTLGGLGETQYF,TGTGCCAGCAGCACCCTCGGGGGGCTAGGAGAGACCCAGTACTTC
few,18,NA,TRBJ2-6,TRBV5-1,CASSLEVPDFSGANVLTF,TGCGCCAGCAGCCTAGAGGTACCAGATTTCTCTGGGGCCAACGTCCTGACTTTC
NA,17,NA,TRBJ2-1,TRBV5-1,CASSLRGHLLRWDEQFF,TGCGCCAGCAGCCTCCGGGGACACCTTTTGCGATGGGATGAGCAGTTCTTC
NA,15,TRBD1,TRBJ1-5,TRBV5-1,CASSSGTGASQPQHF,TGCGCCAGCAGTTCCGGGACAGGGGCGAGTCAGCCCCAGCATTTT
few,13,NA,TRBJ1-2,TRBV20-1,CSASSPTGYGYTF,TGCAGTGCTAGCTCACCCACGGGCTATGGCTACACCTTC
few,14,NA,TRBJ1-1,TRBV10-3,CAISQGVLSTEAFF,TGTGCCATCAGCCAGGGCGTTCTGAGCACTGAAGCTTTCTTT